Listed here is a single T cell receptor beta chain. This specimen comes from a study of blood T cell repertoires in COVID-19. Study overall: Samples representing acute and convalescent COVID-19 were sourced from the United States, Italy and Spain. PBMCs, B-cell-depleted T cells, or T cells provided the cDNA or gDNA that made up the material.

Using immunoSEQ multiplex PCR, the repertoire was profiled, and TCRdb retains in-frame clones only, with some absent. The sample has fewer than 90,000 clones; approximately 80% are singletons. The CDR3 is 14 amino acids. J gave up 5 bases and V 6 bases, and 7 bases lay outside the gene matches. CDR1 and CDR2 from the germline V gene are WNHNN and SYGVQD (reference sequence). The sample taken for sequencing was peripheral blood. The V call is TRBV10-1, the J call TRBJ2-5; 9 nucleotides agree with TRBD1. The receptor was isolated from a human donor in a cohort sampled during active COVID-19. CDR3 protein: CASSRDRVGETQYF. CDR3 DNA: TGCGCCAGCAGCCGGGACAGGGTCGGCGAGACCCAGTACTTC.